The 5 T cell receptor beta chains below all came from one sample that was sequenced in a study of cytomegalovirus exposure and HLA in healthy donors. The PCR contained 60 Vbeta and 13 Jbeta primers. Profiling relied on immunoSEQ multiplex PCR, and the TCRdb table lists in-frame clones only, not all of them. The data hold approximately 100,000 clones, with approximately 73% observed a single time. The sequenced material came from PBMCs. Every receptor here comes from a young woman in good health and CMV-seropositive.

J is TRBJ2-7 and V is TRBV9, with D unclear. CDR1 and CDR2 from the germline V gene are SGDLS and YYNGEE. CDR3 length equals 12 residues. Trimming took off 4 bases at V and 3 bases at J, with 8 bases between the two ends. The CDR3 DNA reads TGTGCCAGCAGCATCAACAGCTACGAGCAGTACTTC. It specifies CASSINSYEQYF.

In its sample, this clone was seen once. The chain is built from TRBV6-1 and TRBJ2-7, with unresolved D. Trimming left V 2 bases short and J 4 bases short, with 6 bases between. The CDR3 contains 12 residues. Germline CDR1 reads MNHNS; CDR2 reads SASEGT. CDR3 in DNA: TGTGCCAGCAGTGAATACGGGTACGAGCAGTACTTC. Translated, it gives CASSEYGYEQYF.

With regard to this clone: The sample carries other DNA sequences with the same CDR3. The chain uses TRBV6-5 and TRBJ2-7; tentatively, D is TRBD1 (5 bases). V lost 0 bases to trimming and J lost 4 bases, with 13 bases between them. Germline V lookup: CDR1 MNHEY, CDR2 SVGAGI. The length of the CDR3 is 15 residues. CDR3 in DNA: TGTGCCAGCAGTTACTCGCCCCAGGGTGGATACGAGCAGTACTTC. This translates into CASSYSPQGGYEQYF.

The chain has TRBV4-2 and TRBJ1-4, with D possibly matching TRBD1 (5 bases). Between the trimmed V and J ends, which lost 2 bases and 7 bases, there was a span of 11 bases. The germline V gene has CDR1 LGHNA and CDR2 YNFKEQ. The CDR3 has 14 residues. CDR3 DNA: TGTGCCAGCAGCCAAAGGGACTTTAGTGAAAAACTGTTTTTT. As protein: CASSQRDFSEKLFF.

The gene calls are TRBV30 and TRBJ1-5; D is perhaps TRBD1 (5 bases). Germline V gives CDR1 GTSNPN, CDR2 SVGIG (reference sequence). V was trimmed by 0 bases and J by 4 bases, leaving 10 bases between them. The CDR3 covers 14 residues. CDR3 bases: TGTGCCTGGAGTGTCGGGCAGGGAAATCAGCCCCAGCATTTT. Translating it yields CAWSVGQGNQPQHF.